This is a list of T cell receptor beta chains from one sample in a study of OX40 agonist ivuxolimab in advanced cancers. The method was immunoSEQ multiplex PCR; TCRdb's version includes in-frame clones alone and lacks a portion of them. This sample carries 30,000 to 45,000 clones, around four fifths of them seen once, and the ten largest clones take around 10%. Sequencing was performed on CD4+ or CD8+ T cells sorted from blood, taken in a trial of the OX40 agonist ivuxolimab. These TCRs come from an adult with an advanced solid tumor such as melanoma, head and neck, liver or kidney cancer. Each CDR3 is given with its conserved first and last residue. D genes are given only for firm matches. A row's size may be missing; if present it is once, few, many or a size class.

size,length,J,V,D,CDR3,DNA
once,13,TRBJ1-1,TRBV29-1,TRBD1,CSVLGQMNTEAFF,TGCAGCGTTCTGGGACAGATGAACACTGAAGCTTTCTTT
NA,15,TRBJ1-3,TRBV18,NA,CASSRDAASGNTIYF,TGTGCCAGCTCACGGGACGCCGCCTCTGGAAACACCATATATTTT
NA,14,TRBJ2-3,TRBV9,NA,CASSSGTYTDTQYF,TGTGCCAGCAGTTCCGGGACTTACACAGATACGCAGTATTTT
NA,16,TRBJ2-1,TRBV4-1,TRBD2,CASSQGGGGDYNEQFF,TGCGCCAGCAGCCAAGGCGGGGGGGGCGACTACAATGAGCAGTTCTTC
NA,15,TRBJ1-1,TRBV5-1,NA,CASSLDGGYNTEAFF,TGCGCCAGCAGCTTGGACGGGGGGTATAACACTGAAGCTTTCTTT
NA,13,TRBJ2-2,TRBV11-3,NA,CASSLNRPGELFF,TGTGCCAGCAGCTTAAATCGCCCCGGGGAGCTGTTTTTT
NA,16,TRBJ2-3,TRBV11-1,NA,CASSLVGGPPTDTQYF,TGTGCCAGCAGCTTAGTTGGGGGCCCTCCCACAGATACGCAGTATTTT
once,16,TRBJ2-4,TRBV7-9,NA,CASSLVPGASQNIQYF,TGTGCCAGCAGCTTAGTTCCGGGGGCAAGCCAAAACATTCAGTACTTC
few,11,TRBJ1-2,TRBV5-6,NA,CASSFKIGYTF,TGTGCCAGCAGCTTTAAGATTGGCTACACCTTC
once,14,TRBJ1-1,TRBV19,NA,CASTVDRSGTEAFF,TGTGCCAGTACCGTGGACAGATCGGGCACTGAAGCTTTCTTT
once,13,TRBJ1-1,TRBV19,TRBD1,CATRNRGGSEAFF,TGTGCCACCCGTAACAGGGGAGGCAGTGAAGCTTTCTTT
NA,14,TRBJ2-1,TRBV4-2,NA,CASSLSHTYNEQFF,TGTGCCAGCAGCCTAAGCCATACCTACAATGAGCAGTTCTTC
NA,13,TRBJ2-7,TRBV19,NA,CASSASSQGEQYF,TGTGCCAGTAGTGCCTCGAGCCAGGGCGAGCAGTACTTC
NA,15,TRBJ2-2,TRBV10-1,TRBD1,CASRTTGSNTGELFF,TGCGCCAGCAGAACGACAGGGTCGAACACCGGGGAGCTGTTTTTT
NA,16,TRBJ1-6,TRBV7-9,TRBD1,CASSSPITGVGSPLHF,TGTGCCAGCAGCTCCCCTATAACAGGGGTAGGGTCACCCCTCCACTTT
NA,14,TRBJ2-1,TRBV21-1,NA,CASNETDSTNEQFF,TGTGCCAGCAACGAAACTGACAGTACCAATGAGCAGTTCTTC
NA,15,TRBJ2-1,TRBV7-9,TRBD2,CASSLGGGAYNEQFF,TGTGCCAGCAGCTTAGGTGGGGGGGCCTACAATGAGCAGTTCTTC
few,12,TRBJ1-1,TRBV30,NA,CAWSGHTGGDFF,TGTGCCTGGAGTGGACACACGGGGGGTGATTTCTTT
NA,16,TRBJ2-5,TRBV5-1,TRBD2,CASSPGSGGLQETQYF,TGCGCCAGCAGCCCAGGATCGGGGGGACTCCAAGAGACCCAGTACTTC